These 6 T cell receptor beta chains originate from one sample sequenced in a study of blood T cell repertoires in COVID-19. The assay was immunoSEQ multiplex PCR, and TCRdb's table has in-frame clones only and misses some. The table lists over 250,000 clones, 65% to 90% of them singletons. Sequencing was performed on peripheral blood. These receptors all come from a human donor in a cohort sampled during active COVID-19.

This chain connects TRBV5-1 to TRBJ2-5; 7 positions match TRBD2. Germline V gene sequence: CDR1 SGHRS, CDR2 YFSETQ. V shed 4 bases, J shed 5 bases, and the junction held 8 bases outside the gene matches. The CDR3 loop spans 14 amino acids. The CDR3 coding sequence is TGCGCCAGCAGCCAGTTCTTGGGAGGGGAGACCCAGTACTTC. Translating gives CASSQFLGGETQYF.

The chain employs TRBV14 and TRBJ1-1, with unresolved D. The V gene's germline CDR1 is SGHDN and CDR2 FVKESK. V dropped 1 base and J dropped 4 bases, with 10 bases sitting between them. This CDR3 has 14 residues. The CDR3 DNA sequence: TGTGCCAGCAGCCAAGTCTACGGAGCCACTGAAGCTTTCTTT. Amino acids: CASSQVYGATEAFF.

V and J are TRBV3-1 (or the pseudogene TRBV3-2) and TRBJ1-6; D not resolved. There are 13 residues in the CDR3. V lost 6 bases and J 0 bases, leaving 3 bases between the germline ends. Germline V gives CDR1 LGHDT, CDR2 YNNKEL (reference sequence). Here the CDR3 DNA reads TGTGCCAGCAGTAGCTCCTATAATTCACCCCTCCACTTT. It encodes CASSSSYNSPLHF.

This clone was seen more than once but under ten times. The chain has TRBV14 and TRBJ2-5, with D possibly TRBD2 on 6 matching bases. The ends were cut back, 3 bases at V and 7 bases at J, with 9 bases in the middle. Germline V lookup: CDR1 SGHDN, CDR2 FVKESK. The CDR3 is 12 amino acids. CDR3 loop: CASSQTRVTQYF. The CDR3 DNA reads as TGTGCCAGCAGCCAGACTAGGGTGACCCAGTACTTC.

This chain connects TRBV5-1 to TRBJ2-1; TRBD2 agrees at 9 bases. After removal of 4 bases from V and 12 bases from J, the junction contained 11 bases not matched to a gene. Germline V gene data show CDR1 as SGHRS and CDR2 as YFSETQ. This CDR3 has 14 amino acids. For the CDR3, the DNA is TGCGCCAGCAGCCCCGGGGTAGCGGGAGTGGTGCAGTTCTTC. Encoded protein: CASSPGVAGVVQFF.

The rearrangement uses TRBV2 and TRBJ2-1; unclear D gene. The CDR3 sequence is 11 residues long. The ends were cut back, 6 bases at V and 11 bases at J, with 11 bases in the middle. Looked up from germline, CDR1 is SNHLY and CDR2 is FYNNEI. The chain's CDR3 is CASSPREQQFF. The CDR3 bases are TGTGCCAGCAGCCCGCGCGAGCAGCAGTTCTTC.